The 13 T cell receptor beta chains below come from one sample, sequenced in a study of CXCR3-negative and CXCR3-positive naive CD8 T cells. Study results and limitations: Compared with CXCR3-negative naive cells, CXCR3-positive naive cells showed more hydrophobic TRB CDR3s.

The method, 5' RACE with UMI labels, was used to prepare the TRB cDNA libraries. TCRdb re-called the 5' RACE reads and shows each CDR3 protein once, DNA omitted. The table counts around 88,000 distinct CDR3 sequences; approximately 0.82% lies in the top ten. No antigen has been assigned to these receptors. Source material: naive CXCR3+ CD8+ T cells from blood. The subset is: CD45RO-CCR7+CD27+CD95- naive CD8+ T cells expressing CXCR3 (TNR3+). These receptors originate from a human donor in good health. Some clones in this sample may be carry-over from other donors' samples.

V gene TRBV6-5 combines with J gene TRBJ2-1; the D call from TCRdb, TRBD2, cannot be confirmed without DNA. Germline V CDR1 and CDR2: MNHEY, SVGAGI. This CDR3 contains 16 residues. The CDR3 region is CASSYSIGGGAFGQFF.

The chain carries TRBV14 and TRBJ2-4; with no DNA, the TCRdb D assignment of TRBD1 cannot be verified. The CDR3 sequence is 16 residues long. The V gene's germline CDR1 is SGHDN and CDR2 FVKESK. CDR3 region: CASSQSMTVAKNIQYF.

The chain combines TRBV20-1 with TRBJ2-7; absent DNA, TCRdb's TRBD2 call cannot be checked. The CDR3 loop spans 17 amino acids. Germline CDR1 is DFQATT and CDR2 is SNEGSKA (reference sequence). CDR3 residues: CSASDPSTSGRVDEQYF.

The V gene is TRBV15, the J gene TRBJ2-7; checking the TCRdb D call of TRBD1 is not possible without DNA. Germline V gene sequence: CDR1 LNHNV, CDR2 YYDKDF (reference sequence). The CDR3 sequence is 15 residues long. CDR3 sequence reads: CATSRDRGQSHEQYF.

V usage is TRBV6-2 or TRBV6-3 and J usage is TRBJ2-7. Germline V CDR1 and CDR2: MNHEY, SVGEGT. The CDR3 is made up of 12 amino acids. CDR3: CASSYDRLEQYF.

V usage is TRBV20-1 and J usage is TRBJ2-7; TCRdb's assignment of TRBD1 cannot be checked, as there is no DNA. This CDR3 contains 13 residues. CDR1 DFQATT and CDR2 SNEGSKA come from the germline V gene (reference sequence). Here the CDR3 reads CSTPDGDTYEQYF.

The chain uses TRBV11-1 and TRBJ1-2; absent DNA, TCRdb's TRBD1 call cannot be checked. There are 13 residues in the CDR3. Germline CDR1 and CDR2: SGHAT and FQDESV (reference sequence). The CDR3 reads CASSPGTGKGYTF.

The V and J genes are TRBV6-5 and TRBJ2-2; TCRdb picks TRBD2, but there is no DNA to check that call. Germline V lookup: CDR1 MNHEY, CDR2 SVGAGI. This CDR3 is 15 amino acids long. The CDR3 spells CASSYVAGVTGELFF.

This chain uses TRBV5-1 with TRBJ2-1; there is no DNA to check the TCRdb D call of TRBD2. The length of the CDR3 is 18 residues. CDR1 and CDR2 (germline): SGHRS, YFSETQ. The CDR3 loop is CASSLPLLGAGFNNEQFF. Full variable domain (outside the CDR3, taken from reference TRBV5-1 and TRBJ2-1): KAGVTQTPRYLIKTRGQQVTLSCSPISGHRSVSWYQQTPGQGLQFLFEYFSETQRNKGNFPGRFSGRQFSNSRSEMNVSTLELGDSALYLCASSLPLLGAGFNNEQFFGPGTRLTVL.

CDR3 in amino acids: CLPQGEGPPDTQYF. The chain carries TRBV20-1 and TRBJ2-3; TCRdb designates TRBD1, a call that cannot be tested without DNA. The CDR3 totals 14 residues. Germline V CDR1 and CDR2: DFQATT, SNEGSKA (reference sequence).

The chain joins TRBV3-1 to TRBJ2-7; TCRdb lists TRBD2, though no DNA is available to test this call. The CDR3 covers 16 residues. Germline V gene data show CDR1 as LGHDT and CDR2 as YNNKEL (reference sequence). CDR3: CASSQERRAGGHEQYF.

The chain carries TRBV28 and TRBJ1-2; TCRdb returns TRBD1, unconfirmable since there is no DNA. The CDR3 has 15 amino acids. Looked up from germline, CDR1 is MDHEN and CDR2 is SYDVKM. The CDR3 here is CASSLFQGWTYGYTF.

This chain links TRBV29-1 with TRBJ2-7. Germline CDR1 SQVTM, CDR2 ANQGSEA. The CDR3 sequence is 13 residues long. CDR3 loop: CSVEGPTPYEQYF.